This is a list of T cell receptor beta chains from one sample in a study of T cell responses to AZD1222 COVID-19 vaccine. Generated by immunoSEQ multiplex PCR, the TCRdb table keeps only in-frame clones and is missing some. The sample records some 150,000 clones, 75% to 95% being singletons. Sequenced material: peripheral blood, taken on day 0 of AZD1222 vaccination. The receptors stem from an adult in good health. Each CDR3 is given with its conserved first and last residue. A D gene is named only where the DNA matches it firmly. Expanded clones get a size class; other rows say once, few or many, or leave the size out.

clone_size j_call v_call d_call cdr3_aa cdr3_nt
- TRBJ1-5 TRBV7-8 - CASSLDRVSNQPQHF TGTGCCAGCAGCTTAGACAGGGTTAGCAATCAGCCCCAGCATTTT
once TRBJ1-1 TRBV9 TRBD1 CASSARQGNTEAFF TGTGCCAGCAGCGCCCGACAGGGCAACACTGAAGCTTTCTTT
once TRBJ2-1 TRBV10-3 - CAISESMRASSYNEQFF TGTGCCATCAGTGAGTCGATGCGGGCGAGCTCCTACAATGAGCAGTTCTTC
once TRBJ2-7 TRBV3-1/TRBV3-2 TRBD1 CASSRSKRTGEKYEQYF TGTGCCAGCAGCCGATCCAAGAGGACAGGGGAAAAATACGAGCAGTACTTC
- TRBJ1-2 TRBV7-2 - CASSLVLRDNYGYTF TGTGCCAGCAGCTTAGTATTGCGGGACAACTATGGCTACACCTTC
- TRBJ1-1 TRBV30 - CAWSDPQGSTEAFF TGTGCCTGGAGTGATCCGCAGGGGAGCACTGAAGCTTTCTTT
- TRBJ1-5 TRBV2 - CASSVGSNQPQHF TGTGCCAGCAGTGTCGGAAGCAATCAGCCCCAGCATTTT
- TRBJ1-1 TRBV29-1 - CSVKNRLLDTEAFF TGCAGCGTAAAGAACCGGTTATTGGACACTGAAGCTTTCTTT
- TRBJ2-3 TRBV3-1/TRBV3-2 - CASSQAAGLDTQYF TGTGCCAGCAGCCAAGCCGCAGGGTTAGATACGCAGTATTTT
- TRBJ1-5 TRBV6-2/TRBV6-3 - CASSYSGSNQPQHF TGTGCCAGCAGTTACTCAGGTAGCAATCAGCCCCAGCATTTT
- TRBJ1-1 TRBV19 - CASSGDLQSEAFF TGTGCCAGTAGTGGGGACCTACAAAGTGAAGCTTTCTTT
- TRBJ2-7 TRBV6-1 TRBD1 CASSEFRTGLDEQYF TGTGCCAGCAGTGAATTTAGGACAGGGCTCGACGAGCAGTACTTC
- TRBJ1-2 TRBV6-5 TRBD1 CASSSITGGEGGYTF TGTGCCAGCAGTTCTATAACAGGGGGTGAAGGCGGCTACACCTTC
- TRBJ1-4 TRBV5-1 TRBD1 CASRRTGVVEKLFF TGCGCCAGCAGACGAACAGGGGTGGTAGAAAAACTGTTTTTT
- TRBJ1-1 TRBV25-1 - CASSEPKVGEAFF TGTGCCAGCAGTGAGCCCAAGGTTGGTGAAGCTTTCTTT
- TRBJ2-7 TRBV6-6 - CASSPWSASYEQYF TGTGCCAGCAGCCCATGGTCGGCCTCCTACGAGCAGTACTTC
- TRBJ1-2 TRBV7-2 - CASSSGTTISF TGTGCCAGCAGCTCCGGGACAACTATTTCCTTC
- TRBJ1-1 TRBV6-2/TRBV6-3 - CASSLGQGAFF TGTGCCAGCAGTTTGGGGCAGGGGGCTTTCTTT
- TRBJ1-1 TRBV7-8 - CASSLRADLNTEAFF TGTGCCAGCAGCTTACGGGCAGATTTGAACACTGAAGCTTTCTTT
- TRBJ2-3 TRBV11-3 - CASSSLGQITDTQYF TGTGCCAGCAGCTCCCTTGGACAGATCACAGATACGCAGTATTTT
- TRBJ2-2 TRBV29-1 TRBD2 CSATTSGRVLAGELFF TGCAGCGCAACGACTAGCGGGAGGGTTCTGGCCGGGGAGCTGTTTTTT
once TRBJ1-1 TRBV13 TRBD1 CASSLGPTGGDTEAFF TGTGCCAGCAGCTTAGGACCGACAGGGGGGGACACTGAAGCTTTCTTT
- TRBJ2-1 TRBV6-5 TRBD1 CASSSGTGPYNEQFF TGTGCCAGCAGTTCCGGGACAGGGCCCTACAATGAGCAGTTCTTC
- TRBJ1-2 TRBV7-9 TRBD1 CASSLGTVGINYGYTF TGTGCCAGCAGCTTGGGGACAGTGGGGATTAACTATGGCTACACCTTC
- TRBJ2-1 TRBV9 - CASSQSQLADTEQFF TGTGCCAGCAGCCAATCGCAACTAGCCGATACTGAGCAGTTCTTC
- TRBJ2-7 TRBV29-1 TRBD1 CSATRTGGGGEQYF TGCAGCGCCACAAGGACAGGGGGAGGTGGAGAGCAGTACTTC
- TRBJ2-6 TRBV19 - CASSNTPGAGANVLTF TGTGCCAGTAGTAACACCCCAGGGGCTGGGGCCAACGTCCTGACTTTC
- TRBJ1-1 TRBV5-1 TRBD1 CASSQGQGSTEAFF TGCGCCAGCAGCCAAGGACAGGGATCCACTGAAGCTTTCTTT
once TRBJ1-1 TRBV20-1 TRBD1 CSASRQGFRAEAFF TGCAGTGCTAGTAGACAGGGGTTTAGAGCTGAAGCTTTCTTT
- TRBJ2-6 TRBV7-2 - CASSLMASGANVLTF TGTGCCAGCAGCTTAATGGCCTCTGGGGCCAACGTCCTGACTTTC
- TRBJ2-5 TRBV2 TRBD1 CASSDGTGGIGETQYF TGTGCCAGCAGTGACGGGACAGGGGGCATAGGAGAGACCCAGTACTTC
- TRBJ2-7 TRBV11-2 TRBD2 CASSLRGLAGGTAYEQYF TGTGCCAGCAGCTTAAGGGGCCTAGCGGGAGGGACGGCCTACGAGCAGTACTTC